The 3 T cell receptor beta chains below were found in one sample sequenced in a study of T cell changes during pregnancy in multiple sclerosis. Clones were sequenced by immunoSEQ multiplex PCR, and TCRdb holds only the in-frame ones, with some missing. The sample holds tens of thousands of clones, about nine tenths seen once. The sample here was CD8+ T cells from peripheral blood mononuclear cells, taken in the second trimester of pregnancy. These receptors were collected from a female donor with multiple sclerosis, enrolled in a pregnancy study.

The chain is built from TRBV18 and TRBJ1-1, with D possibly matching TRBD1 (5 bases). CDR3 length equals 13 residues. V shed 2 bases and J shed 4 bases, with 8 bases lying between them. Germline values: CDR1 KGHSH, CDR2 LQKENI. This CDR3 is CASSPMGGTEAFF. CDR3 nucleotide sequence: TGTGCCAGCTCACCAATGGGGGGCACTGAAGCTTTCTTT.

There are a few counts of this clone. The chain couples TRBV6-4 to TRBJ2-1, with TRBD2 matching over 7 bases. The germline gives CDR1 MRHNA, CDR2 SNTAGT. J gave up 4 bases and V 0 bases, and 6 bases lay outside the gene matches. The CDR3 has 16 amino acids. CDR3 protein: CASSDSAGVGYNEQFF. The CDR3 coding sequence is TGTGCCAGCAGTGACTCGGCGGGAGTAGGGTACAATGAGCAGTTCTTC.

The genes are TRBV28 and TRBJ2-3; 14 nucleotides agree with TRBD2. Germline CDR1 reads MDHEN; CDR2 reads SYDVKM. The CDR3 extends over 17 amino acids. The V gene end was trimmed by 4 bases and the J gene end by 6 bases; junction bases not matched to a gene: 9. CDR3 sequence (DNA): TGTGCCAGCAGTTGGGGACTAGCGGGAGACTTTTCGGATACGCAGTATTTT. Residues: CASSWGLAGDFSDTQYF.